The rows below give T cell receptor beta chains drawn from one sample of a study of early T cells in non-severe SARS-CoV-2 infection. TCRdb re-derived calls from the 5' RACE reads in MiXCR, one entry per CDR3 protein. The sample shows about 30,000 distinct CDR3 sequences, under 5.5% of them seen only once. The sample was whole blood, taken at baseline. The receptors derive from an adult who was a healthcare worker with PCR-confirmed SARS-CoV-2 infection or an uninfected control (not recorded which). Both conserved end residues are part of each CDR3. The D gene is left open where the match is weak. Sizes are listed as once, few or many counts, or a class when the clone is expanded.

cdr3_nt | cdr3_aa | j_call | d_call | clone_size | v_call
TGCGCCAGCAGCTTGGGTGGACAGACAGACACAGATACGCAGTATTTT | CASSLGGQTDTDTQYF | TRBJ2-3 | - | many | TRBV5-1
TGTGCCAGCTCACCAGGACAGCTAAGTTACGAGCAGTACTTC | CASSPGQLSYEQYF | TRBJ2-7 | - | many | TRBV18
TGCGCCAGCAGCCAAGATCGGGGTGGGAGCTCCTACGAGCAGTACTTC | CASSQDRGGSSYEQYF | TRBJ2-7 | - | many | TRBV4-1
TGTGCCAGCAGCTTAGAAGGCCTTCTAGTATCGGGACAGTTCTTC | CASSLEGLLVSGQFF | TRBJ2-1 | - | many | TRBV7-9
TGCAGTGCTAGATCCCCCGGGATGCCCCAGCATTTT | CSARSPGMPQHF | TRBJ1-5 | - | many | TRBV20-1
TGTGCCAGCAGCTCCGGGAGTGGGGATCAGCCCCAGCATTTT | CASSSGSGDQPQHF | TRBJ1-5 | - | many | TRBV13
TGTGCCAGCTCACCCGGGACTAGCGGGCCAAGGGGGCAGTACTTC | CASSPGTSGPRGQYF | TRBJ2-7 | TRBD2 | many | TRBV18
TGTGCCAGCAGCCCCCCTGGGGTGGGGGCCTACAATGAGCAGTTCTTC | CASSPPGVGAYNEQFF | TRBJ2-1 | - | many | TRBV14
TGTGCCGCCCATGGAGGGGGGAGCTCCTACGAGCAGTACTTC | CAAHGGGSSYEQYF | TRBJ2-7 | - | many | TRBV28
TGTGCCAGCAGCTTTGTTAAGGCGGGACACAATGAGCAGTTCTTC | CASSFVKAGHNEQFF | TRBJ2-1 | - | many | TRBV7-9
TGTGCCAGCAGCGTAGCTCGCAGCACTAGCACAGATACGCAGTATTTT | CASSVARSTSTDTQYF | TRBJ2-3 | - | many | TRBV9
TGCGCCAGCAGCCTCGGACTAGCGGGAGGGCTAGGCAATGAGCAGTTCTTC | CASSLGLAGGLGNEQFF | TRBJ2-1 | TRBD2 | many | TRBV5-1
TGCAGCGTCCGGGACAGGGGGGGCGAGCAGTACTTC | CSVRDRGGEQYF | TRBJ2-7 | TRBD1 | many | TRBV29-1
TGTGCCACCAGTGTCCAACTGGGGACTAGGATGTATTTT | CATSVQLGTRMYF | TRBJ2-3 | TRBD2 | many | TRBV24-1
TGTGCCAGCAGCCAAGACCCGAACACTGAAGCTTTCTTT | CASSQDPNTEAFF | TRBJ1-1 | - | many | TRBV14
TGTGCCAGCAGCTTAGGTCGGTTCTCTGGGGCCAACGTCCTGACTTTC | CASSLGRFSGANVLTF | TRBJ2-6 | - | many | TRBV7-2
TGCGCCAGCAGCCAAAGGACGGATACGCAGTATTTT | CASSQRTDTQYF | TRBJ2-3 | - | many | TRBV4-1
TGTGCCAGCTCACCACTGGGACAGGGAGGCTACGAGCAGTACTTC | CASSPLGQGGYEQYF | TRBJ2-7 | TRBD1 | many | TRBV18
TGTGCCATCAGTGAGTCTCGAGGGTACAATGAGCAGTTCTTC | CAISESRGYNEQFF | TRBJ2-1 | - | many | TRBV10-3
TGTGCCAGCAGCTTAAGGACAGGGGTCACCGGGGAGCTGTTTTTT | CASSLRTGVTGELFF | TRBJ2-2 | TRBD1 | few | TRBV7-9
TGTGCCAGCAGAGGGACTAGCGGCTCCTACGAGCAGTACTTC | CASRGTSGSYEQYF | TRBJ2-7 | TRBD2 | many | TRBV2
TGTGCCAGCCGTCAGGGTGGGGACCCCTATGGCTACACCTTC | CASRQGGDPYGYTF | TRBJ1-2 | - | few | TRBV15
TGCGCCAGCAGCCAAGAGGGGACAGGTTATTCACCCCTCCACTTT | CASSQEGTGYSPLHF | TRBJ1-6 | TRBD1 | many | TRBV4-3